These 13 T cell receptor beta chains were all obtained from the same sample, sequenced in a study of blood T cells in healthy people across ages. A second 7 to 11 cycle PCR used barcoded and J-beta primers. TCRdb re-analysed the 5' RACE reads in MiXCR, keeping a single row per CDR3 protein. The sample contains around 800,000 distinct CDR3 sequences, roughly 24% of which appear only once. This same sample was also taken into another study, of T cells of mothers and their children.

The material sequenced was blood. The origin of the receptors is a boy younger than 18 in good health.

This clonotype occurred a few times. The rearrangement links TRBV28 to TRBJ1-1; 7 positions match TRBD1. V trimming: 6 bases; J trimming: 0 bases; junction bases outside the gene matches: 7. The CDR3 extends over 15 amino acids. Germline loops: CDR1 MDHEN, CDR2 SYDVKM. The CDR3 DNA reads TGTGCCAGCAGCCTACCGGACAGGTTGAACACTGAAGCTTTCTTT. Its translation: CASSLPDRLNTEAFF.

The chain links TRBV4-3 to TRBJ1-6; possible D gene TRBD1, 6 bases. This CDR3 has 14 residues. V lost 1 base and J lost 8, with 9 bases in between. The germline CDR1 and CDR2 sequences are LGHNA and YSLEER. In DNA form, the CDR3 reads TGCGCCAGCAGCCAAGGCGGACAGTATTCACCCCTCCACTTT. Protein product: CASSQGGQYSPLHF.

This clonotype occurred a few times. This chain joins TRBV29-1 and TRBJ1-6, with TRBD1 identical over 11 bases. The CDR3 spans 16 residues. Unmatched junction bases numbered 7, after V lost 4 bases and J lost 5 bases. Germline CDR1 SQVTM, CDR2 ANQGSEA. The CDR3 coding sequence is TGCAGCGTTGGGGGACAGGGGGGAAATGATAATTCACCCCTCCACTTT. Its translation is CSVGGQGGNDNSPLHF.

The chain is built from TRBV3-1 and TRBJ1-2; D uncertain. V was shortened by 4 bases and J by 8 bases, with 14 bases between the two germline ends. CDR1 and CDR2 from the germline V gene are LGHDT and YNNKEL (reference sequence). The CDR3 extends over 13 amino acids. The CDR3 DNA reads as TGTGCCAGCAGCCCTGGAGTTTTCCTCGGCTACACCTTC. It is translated as CASSPGVFLGYTF.

The gene calls are TRBV7-8 and TRBJ2-1; tentatively, D is TRBD2 (7 bases). The J call is in doubt because the DNA end fits TRBJ2-7 better. Looked up from germline, CDR1 is SGHVS and CDR2 is FQNEAQ. The CDR3 has 13 amino acids. This chain's CDR3 is CASSGRGAGEQYF. In nucleotides, the CDR3 is TGTGCCAGCAGCGGACGGGGGGCGGGCGAGCAGTACTTC.

This clonotype appeared a few times. The rearrangement joins TRBV5-5 to TRBJ2-6; D ambiguous. Trimming shortened V by 7 bases and J by 8 bases, and 7 bases separated the two germline ends. CDR3 length equals 11 residues. Germline assignment: CDR1 SGHKS and CDR2 YYEKEE (reference sequence). The CDR3: CASGQTNVLTF. The DNA for the CDR3 is TGTGCCAGCGGCCAGACCAACGTCCTGACTTTC.

The chain is built from TRBV27 and TRBJ2-5; TRBD2 matches at 11 bases. Unmatched junction bases numbered 9, after V lost 5 bases and J lost 7 bases. The CDR3 spans 15 residues. Germline CDR1 reads MNHEY; CDR2 reads SMNVEV (reference sequence). The CDR3 nucleotides read TGTGCCAGCAGTGATAGCGGGGGGGCAGCAGGGACCCAGTACTTC. Protein sequence: CASSDSGGAAGTQYF.

This chain links TRBV5-1 with TRBJ2-7; TRBD1 or TRBD2 may be the D gene (5 bases each). This CDR3 has 16 amino acids. V shed 2 bases and J shed 3 bases, with 18 bases lying between them. Germline CDR1 reads SGHRS; CDR2 reads YFSETQ. Written as DNA, the CDR3 is TGCGCCAGCAGCTTTCGAGGGGAGTCGGTGGACTACGAGCAGTACTTC. This gives the protein CASSFRGESVDYEQYF.

This clonotype came up a few times. V gene TRBV5-1 combines with J gene TRBJ2-6, with 7 bases that match TRBD1. The ends lost 7 bases at V and 1 base at J; junction bases unmatched: 2. Germline values: CDR1 SGHRS, CDR2 YFSETQ. There are 14 residues in the CDR3. The CDR3 DNA is TGCGCCAGCGACAGGGAGTCTGGGGCCAACGTCCTGACTTTC. The encoded protein is CASDRESGANVLTF. The whole variable domain, remainder taken from reference TRBV5-1 and TRBJ2-6, is KAGVTQTPRYLIKTRGQQVTLSCSPISGHRSVSWYQQTPGQGLQFLFEYFSETQRNKGNFPGRFSGRQFSNSRSEMNVSTLELGDSALYLCASDRESGANVLTFGAGSRLTVL.

CDR3 coding DNA: TGCGCCAGCAGCCAAGAAAACAGGGGGCACTACAATGAGCAGTTCTTC. This sequence encodes CASSQENRGHYNEQFF. The rearrangement links TRBV4-1 to TRBJ2-1, with 9 bases matching TRBD1. This CDR3 has 16 amino acids. CDR1 is MGHRA and CDR2 is YSYEKL in the germline V gene. V lost 0 bases, J lost 3 bases, and 3 bases stayed unmatched.

This clonotype was recorded a few times. The V call is TRBV30, the J call TRBJ2-6; D is ambiguous. Trimming shortened V by 5 bases and J by 0 bases, and 11 bases separated the two germline ends. The CDR3 consists of 15 residues. Per germline, CDR1 GTSNPN and CDR2 SVGIG (reference sequence). CDR3 in DNA: TGTGCCTGGGGCCCACAGTCCTCTGGGGCCAACGTCCTGACTTTC. Translation gives CAWGPQSSGANVLTF.

This CDR3 reads CASREFYPAPETQYF. CDR3 bases: TGTGCCAGCCGGGAGTTCTACCCGGCGCCGGAGACCCAGTACTTC. V and J are TRBV25-1 and TRBJ2-5, with D possibly TRBD2 on 6 matching bases. This CDR3 contains 15 residues. Trimming removed 8 bases at V and 5 bases at J, with 21 bases between. The germline gives CDR1 MGHDK, CDR2 SYGVNS.

Notes on this clonotype: At one of its ends the junction is not consistent with the germline gene, which may arise from a read error. CDR3 residues: CSAGTRYYNERFF. DNA for the CDR3: TGCAGTGCCGGGACTAGATACTACAATGAGCGGTTCTTC. The chain carries TRBV20-1 and TRBJ2-1, with 8 positions matching TRBD2. The CDR3 runs 13 residues. Germline-derived CDR1 and CDR2 are DFQATT and SNEGSKA (reference sequence).